The 5 T cell receptor beta chains below all came from one sample that was sequenced in a study of blood T cell repertoires in COVID-19. Measured with immunoSEQ multiplex PCR; TCRdb has only the in-frame clones, and not every one. The sample gives hundreds of thousands of clones, around 86% of which show up once; roughly 2.1% is in the top ten. Sequencing used peripheral blood. The receptors derive from a woman in her 30s who had recovered from COVID-19.

The count of this clone is one. The genes are TRBV2 and TRBJ2-5; 10 nucleotides align to TRBD2. J lost 1 base, V lost 6 bases, and 5 bases had no gene match. This CDR3 has 15 amino acids. Looked up from germline, CDR1 is SNHLY and CDR2 is FYNNEI. The CDR3 spells CASRRASGGQETQYF. CDR3 sequence (DNA): TGTGCCAGCAGGCGGGCTAGCGGGGGCCAAGAGACCCAGTACTTC.

The genes are TRBV11-1 and TRBJ2-1; tentatively, D is TRBD1 (6 bases). Germline-derived CDR1 and CDR2 are SGHAT and FQDESV (reference sequence). This CDR3 comprises 15 residues. V dropped 5 bases and J dropped 1 base, with 12 bases sitting between them. This CDR3 reads CASSRDMTSYNEQFF. CDR3 sequence (DNA): TGTGCCAGCAGCCGGGACATGACTTCCTACAATGAGCAGTTCTTC. The whole variable domain, filled in from reference TRBV11-1 and TRBJ2-1, reads EAEVAQSPRYKITEKSQAVAFWCDPISGHATLYWYRQILGQGPELLVQFQDESVVDDSQLPKDRFSAERLKGVDSTLKIQPAELGDSAMYLCASSRDMTSYNEQFFGPGTRLTVL.

This chain joins TRBV4-3 and TRBJ1-4; D is uncertain. The CDR3 sequence is 15 residues long. V was trimmed by 0 bases and J by 8 bases, leaving 13 bases between them. The germline V gene encodes CDR1 LGHNA and CDR2 YSLEER. CDR3 loop: CASSQDRARGEKLFF. CDR3 sequence (DNA): TGCGCCAGCAGCCAAGATCGGGCGCGGGGAGAAAAACTGTTTTTT.

CDR3 coding DNA: TGTGCCAGCAGTATGGCGGGGGGGCGGTCAGATACGCAGTATTTT. It translates to CASSMAGGRSDTQYF. The chain recombines TRBV2 with TRBJ2-3; the match to TRBD2 covers 9 bases. This CDR3 region has 15 residues. CDR1 and CDR2 from the germline V gene are SNHLY and FYNNEI. Unmatched junction bases numbered 7, after V lost 5 bases and J lost 4 bases.

The chain is built from TRBV5-5 and TRBJ2-4, with 7 bases aligning to TRBD1. Trimming cost V 3 bases and J 2 bases; bases outside gene matches: 8. Germline V gene lookup returns CDR1 SGHKS and CDR2 YYEKEE (reference sequence). The CDR3 contains 16 residues. The CDR3 loop is CASSWWTGGTKNIQYF. CDR3 bases: TGTGCCAGCAGCTGGTGGACAGGTGGAACCAAAAACATTCAGTACTTC.